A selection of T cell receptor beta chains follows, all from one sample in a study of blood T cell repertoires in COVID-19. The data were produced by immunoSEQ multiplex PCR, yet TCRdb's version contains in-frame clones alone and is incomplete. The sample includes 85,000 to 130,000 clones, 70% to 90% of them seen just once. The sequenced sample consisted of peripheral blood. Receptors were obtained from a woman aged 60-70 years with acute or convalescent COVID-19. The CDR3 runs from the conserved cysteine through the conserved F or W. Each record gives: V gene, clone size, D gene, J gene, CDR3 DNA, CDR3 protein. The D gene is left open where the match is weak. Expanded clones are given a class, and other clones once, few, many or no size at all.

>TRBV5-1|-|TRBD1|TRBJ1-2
TGCGCCAGCAGCCCGACAGGGGACCCTAACTATGGCTACACCTTC
CASSPTGDPNYGYTF
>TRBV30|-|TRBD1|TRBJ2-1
TGTGCCTGGAGGGACAGGGGGTCCTACAATGAGCAGTTCTTC
CAWRDRGSYNEQFF
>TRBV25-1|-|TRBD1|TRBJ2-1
TGTGCCAGCAGAGCAGGGGGTGGCAATGAGCAGTTCTTC
CASRAGGGNEQFF
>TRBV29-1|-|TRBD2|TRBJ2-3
TGCAGCGTTGCACTAGCGGGAGAAGGGACAGATACGCAGTATTTT
CSVALAGEGTDTQYF
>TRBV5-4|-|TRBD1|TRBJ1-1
TGTGCCAGCTCCCCAGGGGGGACTGAAGCTTTCTTT
CASSPGGTEAFF
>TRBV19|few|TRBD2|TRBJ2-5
TGTGCCAGTAGTATTCCGTTGGCGGGAGGGTTAGAGACCCAGTACTTC
CASSIPLAGGLETQYF
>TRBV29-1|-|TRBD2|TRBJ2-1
TGCAGCGTTTCGCGGGAGGGCCGGCAGTTCTTC
CSVSREGRQFF
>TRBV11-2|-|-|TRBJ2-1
TGTGCCAGCAGCCGCACCTTCGTAAAACTAGAGGTGCAGTTCTTC
CASSRTFVKLEVQFF
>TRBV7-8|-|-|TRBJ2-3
TGTGCCAGCTTCAAGACTAGGGTGGCTGGCACAGATACGCAGTATTTT
CASFKTRVAGTDTQYF
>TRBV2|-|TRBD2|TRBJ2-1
TGTGCCAGCAGTGGGTATAGCGGGTACAATGAGCAGTTCTTC
CASSGYSGYNEQFF
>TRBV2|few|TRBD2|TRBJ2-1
TGTGCCAGCTTGGCTTCAACAGGACTAGCGGGAGAGGGTGAGCAGTTCTTC
CASLASTGLAGEGEQFF
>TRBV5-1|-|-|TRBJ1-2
TGCGCCAGCAGCTTGGGGACAGACTATGGCTACACCTTC
CASSLGTDYGYTF
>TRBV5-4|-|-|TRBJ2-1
TGTGCCAGCAGCTCAAGACTAGGGATCGATGAGCAGTTCTTC
CASSSRLGIDEQFF
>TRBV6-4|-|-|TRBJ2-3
TGTGCCAGCAGCGGGGAAGTTGGTAGCACAGATACGCAGTATTTT
CASSGEVGSTDTQYF
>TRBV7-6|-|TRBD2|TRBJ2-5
TGTGCCAGCCTCTCGGGGCTAGCGGGAGTCGGAGAGACCCAGTACTTC
CASLSGLAGVGETQYF
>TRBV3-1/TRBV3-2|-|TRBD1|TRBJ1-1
TGTGCCAGCAGCCAACGGGGACAGAAGAACACTGAAGCTTTCTTT
CASSQRGQKNTEAFF
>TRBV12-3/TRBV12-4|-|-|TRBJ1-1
TGTGCCAGCAGTAACCTCCAGGAAGCTTTCTTT
CASSNLQEAFF
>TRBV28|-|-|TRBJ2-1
TGTGCCAGCAGTGTCGCTAGCGGCAGGGGCTATGAGCAGTTCTTC
CASSVASGRGYEQFF
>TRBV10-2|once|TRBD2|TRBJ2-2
TGCGCCAGCAGTGAGGACCCGGGAGCGGGGACCCGGGAGCTGTTTTTT
CASSEDPGAGTRELFF
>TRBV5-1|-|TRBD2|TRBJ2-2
TGCGCCAGCAGCCCACCAGCGGGAGTGGTTACCGGGGAGCTGTTTTTT
CASSPPAGVVTGELFF
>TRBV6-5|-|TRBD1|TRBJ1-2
TGTGCCAGTGACAGGGGATTCTATGGCTACACCTTC
CASDRGFYGYTF
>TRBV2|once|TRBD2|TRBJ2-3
TGTGCCAGCAGTCTTAGCGGGAGCCCCACAGATACGCAGTATTTT
CASSLSGSPTDTQYF
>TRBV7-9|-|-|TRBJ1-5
TGTGCCAGCAGCACCTCCGGGACAAAGGGTCAGCCCCAGCATTTT
CASSTSGTKGQPQHF
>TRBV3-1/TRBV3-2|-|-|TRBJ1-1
TGTGCCAGCAGCCAAGGGGGAGGGCATCTGAACACTGAAGCTTTCTTT
CASSQGGGHLNTEAFF
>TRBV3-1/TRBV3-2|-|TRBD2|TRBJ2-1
TGTGCCAGCAGCCCTAGCGGGAACGTTGAGCAGTTCTTC
CASSPSGNVEQFF
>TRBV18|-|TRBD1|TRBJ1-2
TGTGCCAGCTCACCTTCGGGGACAGATGGCTACACCTTC
CASSPSGTDGYTF
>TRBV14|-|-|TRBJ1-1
TGTGCCAGCAGCCAAGGCGCGAACACTGAAGCTTTCTTT
CASSQGANTEAFF
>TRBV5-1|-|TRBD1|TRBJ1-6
TGCGCCAGCAGCAAGGACAGGGCGACACCCCTCCACTTT
CASSKDRATPLHF
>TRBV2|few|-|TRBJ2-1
TGTGCCAGCAGCGGGTACAATGAGCAGTTCTTC
CASSGYNEQFF
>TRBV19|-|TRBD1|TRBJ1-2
TGTGCCAGTAGTATACGCCCAGGGGGTAACTATGGCTACACCTTC
CASSIRPGGNYGYTF
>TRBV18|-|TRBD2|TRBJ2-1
TGTGCCAGCTCACCACCGGGACTAGGGCTCGGTGAGCAGTTCTTC
CASSPPGLGLGEQFF
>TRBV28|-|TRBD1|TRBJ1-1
TGTGCCAGCAGTACCAGGGGGCAATTTTCTGAAGCTTTCTTT
CASSTRGQFSEAFF
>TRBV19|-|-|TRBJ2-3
TGTGCCAGTAGTATAGGGGCTAGCCCTGCTCATACGCAGTATTTT
CASSIGASPAHTQYF
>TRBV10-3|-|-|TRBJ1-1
TGTGCCATCAGTGACTTGGGGGGGGTGAACACTGAAGCTTTCTTT
CAISDLGGVNTEAFF
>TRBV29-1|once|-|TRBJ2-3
TGCTCCGTCGAGGAGGGCGGGGCAGATACGCAGTATTTT
CSVEEGGADTQYF
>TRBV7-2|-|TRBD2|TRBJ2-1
TGTGCCAGCAGCTTACAGGGTAGCGGGGCTTACAATGAGCAGTTCTTC
CASSLQGSGAYNEQFF
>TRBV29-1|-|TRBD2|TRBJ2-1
TGCAGCGTTGTGCGGGGGAGCTCCTACAATGAGCAGTTCTTC
CSVVRGSSYNEQFF
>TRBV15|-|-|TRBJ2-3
TGTGCCACCAGCAGGGGAGGAGCGGCAGATACGCAGTATTTT
CATSRGGAADTQYF
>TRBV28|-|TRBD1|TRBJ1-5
TGTGCCAGCAGAGAGACAGGGGGAGCGGGTCAGCCCCAGCATTTT
CASRETGGAGQPQHF
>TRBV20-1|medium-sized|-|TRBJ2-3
TGCAGTGCTAGTTACGGGAGATTCACAGATACGCAGTATTTT
CSASYGRFTDTQYF
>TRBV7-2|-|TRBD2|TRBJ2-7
TGTGCCAGCAGCTTAGCGGGGGGGAGGGCCCCCTACGAGCAGTACTTC
CASSLAGGRAPYEQYF
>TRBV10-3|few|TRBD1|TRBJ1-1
TGTGCCATCAGCGACCGACAGGGTCCCACTGAAGCTTTCTTT
CAISDRQGPTEAFF
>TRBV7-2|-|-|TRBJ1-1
TGTGCCAGCAGCCCAGGCGGGGGGGTAACTGGGGCTGAAGCTTTCTTT
CASSPGGGVTGAEAFF
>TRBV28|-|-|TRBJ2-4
TGTGCCAGCAGTAGCGGAGGGATAGCCAAAAACATTCAGTACTTC
CASSSGGIAKNIQYF
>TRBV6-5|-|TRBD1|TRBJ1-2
TGTGCCAGCAGTTACTCAAACGCAGGGGGCGTCTACACCTTC
CASSYSNAGGVYTF
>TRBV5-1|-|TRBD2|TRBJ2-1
TGCGCCAGCAGCCCACTAGCGAGCTCCTACAATGAGCAGTTCTTC
CASSPLASSYNEQFF
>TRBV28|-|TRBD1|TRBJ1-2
TGTGCCAGCAGCCAAAGCTCCAGGGGGCGAGGCTACACCTTC
CASSQSSRGRGYTF
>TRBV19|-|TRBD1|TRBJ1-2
TGTGCCAGTAGACGTCAGGGGGCTATACCATATGGCTACACCTTC
CASRRQGAIPYGYTF
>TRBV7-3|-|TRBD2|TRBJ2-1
TGTGCCAGCAGCTCTCGGCGGAGCGGGGGAAATGAGCAGTTCTTC
CASSSRRSGGNEQFF
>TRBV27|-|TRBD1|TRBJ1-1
TGTGCCAGCAACGGCAACACAGGGGGCGCGGGAGGCACTGAAGCTTTCTTT
CASNGNTGGAGGTEAFF
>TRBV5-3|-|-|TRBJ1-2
TGTGCCAGAAGCCCCTCCCGGGGGGGGCAAATCGGCTACACCTTC
CARSPSRGGQIGYTF
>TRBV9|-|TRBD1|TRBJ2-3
TGTGCCAGCAGCGTAGAGGGACAGGGTTTGAGCACAGATACGCAGTATTTT
CASSVEGQGLSTDTQYF
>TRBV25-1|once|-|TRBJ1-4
TGTGCCAGCAGTGTCCAGGGGTCTGGTGAAAAACTGTTTTTT
CASSVQGSGEKLFF
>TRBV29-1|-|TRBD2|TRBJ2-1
TGCAGCGTTGGAAGAGCGGGAGGGCCCAATGAGCAGTTCTTC
CSVGRAGGPNEQFF
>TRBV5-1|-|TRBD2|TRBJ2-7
TGCGCCAGCAGCACGGGACTAGCGGGAAGTTCCTACGAGCAGTACTTC
CASSTGLAGSSYEQYF